Listed here are 6 T cell receptor beta chains from one sample, sequenced in a study of T cells in Graves' hyperthyroidism and ophthalmopathy. From RNA transcripts, TCR beta CDR3 regions were amplified. The HTBI set primed first-round TCR CDR3 RT-PCR. TCRdb fed the multiplex PCR reads into MiXCR, producing one record per CDR3 protein. Of around 600,000 distinct CDR3 sequences in the sample, 14% were seen once. Material for sequencing was blood. The source of these receptors is a young woman with Graves' ophthalmopathy.

At least ten counts were recorded for this clonotype. This sequence joins TRBV20-1 and TRBJ1-2; D remains ambiguous. Looked up from germline, CDR1 is DFQATT and CDR2 is SNEGSKA (reference sequence). This CDR3 spans 15 amino acids. V was cut by 5 bases and J by 3 bases, with 19 bases left in between. The CDR3 is CSAQVPQAIDYGYTF. Written as DNA, the CDR3 is TGCAGTGCTCAGGTCCCCCAGGCTATTGACTATGGCTACACCTTC.

To note about this clonotype: A much larger clone differs from this one at a single base, so this may be a read error. This chain connects TRBV7-3 to TRBJ2-5, with 7 bases that match TRBD2. Germline trimming cut 6 bases from V and 10 bases from J; bases unmatched to any gene: 11. Germline values: CDR1 SGHTA, CDR2 FQGTGA. The CDR3 is 13 residues long. This chain's CDR3 is CASRGREDGIQYF. The CDR3 nucleotides are TGTGCCAGCAGGGGTCGGGAGGATGGGATCCAGTACTTC.

The rearrangement joins TRBV18 to TRBJ2-5, with TRBD1 as a possible D gene (5 bases). This CDR3 region has 11 residues. From germline, CDR1 is KGHSH and CDR2 LQKENI. With 2 bases removed from V and 7 bases from J, the gap between germline ends came to 5 bases. The CDR3 here is CASSPRGTQYF. The CDR3 DNA reads TGTGCCAGCTCACCAAGGGGGACCCAGTACTTC.

The chain carries TRBV18 and TRBJ2-5; D gene ambiguous. This CDR3 is built from 14 residues. Germline V gene sequence: CDR1 KGHSH, CDR2 LQKENI. V lost 2 bases and J lost 0, with 7 bases in between. The CDR3 sequence is CASSPGEDQETQYF. The CDR3 DNA follows: TGTGCCAGCTCACCAGGAGAGGACCAAGAGACCCAGTACTTC.

The CDR3 DNA reads TGTGCCAGCAGTGAAACTACAGGTGATTCACCCCTCCACTTT. The encoded protein is CASSETTGDSPLHF. The rearrangement uses TRBV6-1 and TRBJ1-6, with D maybe TRBD1 (5 bases). The CDR3 runs to 14 residues. CDR1 and CDR2 (germline): MNHNS, SASEGT. V was pared by 2 bases and J by 8 bases, with 10 bases between.

This clonotype has ten or more counts. The rearrangement joins TRBV12-3 or TRBV12-4 to TRBJ1-4; D not resolved. The CDR3 contains 12 residues. Trimming cost V 6 bases and J 8 bases, with 10 bases left between them. CDR3 residues: CASSSMVEKLFF. The CDR3 DNA sequence: TGTGCCAGCAGCTCTATGGTGGAAAAACTGTTTTTT.